This T cell receptor beta chain was observed in a study of T-cell reconstitution after alpha-beta-depleted transplantation in children. During its preparation, the TCRbeta library received unique molecular identifiers. TCRdb ran MiXCR on the PCR reads and lists one entry per CDR3 protein. Of about 72,000 distinct CDR3 sequences listed, 5.5% to 7.5% were seen once; the top ten hold around 2.4%. This clonotype was found a few times. Germline V CDR1 and CDR2: MGHRA, YSYEKL. The CDR3 consists of 17 residues. Trimming took 0 bases from V and 0 from J, leaving 12 bases between them. The TCR sequence derives from a human donor who donated a stem cell graft to a child with acute lymphoblastic leukemia. The sample was PBMCs from the stem cell graft donor, taken from the stem cell graft. V gene TRBV4-1 combines with J gene TRBJ1-5; D is ambiguous. Here the CDR3 reads CASSQELHPYSNQPQHF. As DNA, the CDR3 is TGCGCCAGCAGCCAAGAGCTACACCCTTATAGCAATCAGCCCCAGCATTTT.